The next 14 T cell receptor beta chains were all read from a single sample in a study of T cells in localized non-small cell lung cancer. Profiled with immunoSEQ multiplex PCR; TCRdb holds only in-frame clones, not every one. The table shows approximately 21,000 clones, with roughly 87% occurring only once. Sequenced here: peripheral blood mononuclear cells, sampled before any cancer treatment. The receptors were gathered from a male donor at least 60 years old with stage II lung adenocarcinoma.

The V and J genes are TRBV19 and TRBJ2-4; 7 nucleotides line up with TRBD2. V shed 2 bases, J shed 7 bases, and the junction held 5 bases outside the gene matches. Germline CDR1 reads LNHDA; CDR2 reads SQIVND (reference sequence). This CDR3 has 14 amino acids. The CDR3 loop reads CASSIPGRDNIQYF. CDR3 DNA: TGTGCCAGTAGTATACCGGGGAGGGACAACATTCAGTACTTC.

V gene TRBV15 combines with J gene TRBJ2-3, with TRBD1 matching 11 bases. The germline V gene has CDR1 LNHNV and CDR2 YYDKDF (reference sequence). The CDR3 contains 16 residues. V lost 2 bases and J lost 4; bases outside the gene matches: 5. This CDR3 is CATSRLTGQGADTQYF. For the CDR3, the DNA is TGTGCCACCAGCAGACTCACGGGACAGGGGGCAGATACGCAGTATTTT.

This clone was seen only once. This chain joins TRBV6-5 and TRBJ2-1; TRBD2 is a possible D gene (5 bases). The germline CDR1 and CDR2 sequences are MNHEY and SVGAGI. The CDR3 consists of 12 residues. V was clipped by 0 bases and J by 15 bases, with 12 bases between them. The CDR3 region is CASSYSRGRRFF. In DNA form, the CDR3 reads TGTGCCAGCAGTTACTCTAGAGGGCGGCGGTTCTTC.

This chain connects TRBV5-4 to TRBJ2-2, with D perhaps matching TRBD1 (6 bases). Germline V gene sequence: CDR1 SGHNT, CDR2 YYREEE (reference sequence). This CDR3 is built from 13 residues. Trimming removed 5 bases at V and 4 bases at J, with 9 bases between. The CDR3 DNA sequence: TGTGCCAGCAGGGCAGGGGCCACCGGGGAGCTGTTTTTT. Encoded protein: CASRAGATGELFF. Variable domain in full (rest from reference TRBV5-4 and TRBJ2-2): ETGVTQSPTHLIKTRGQQVTLRCSSQSGHNTVSWYQQALGQGPQFIFQYYREEENGRGNFPPRFSGLQFPNYSSELNVNALELDDSALYLCASRAGATGELFFGEGSRLTVL.

This chain connects TRBV6-1 to TRBJ2-2; TRBD2 matches 8 bases. After removal of 7 bases from V and 0 bases from J, the junction contained 1 base not matched to a gene. The CDR3 sequence is 14 residues long. Germline-derived CDR1 and CDR2 are MNHNS and SASEGT. The CDR3 bases are TGTGCCAGCATGCGGGGGGCGAACACCGGGGAGCTGTTTTTT. Residues: CASMRGANTGELFF.

The V gene is TRBV27, the J gene TRBJ2-5; 7 nucleotides align to TRBD1. CDR1 MNHEY and CDR2 SMNVEV come from the germline V gene (reference sequence). The CDR3 is 15 amino acids. The ends lost 5 bases at V and 5 bases at J; junction bases unmatched: 11. CDR3: CASSPEQGFGETQYF. In nucleotides, the CDR3 is TGTGCCAGCAGTCCAGAACAGGGGTTTGGGGAGACCCAGTACTTC.

CDR3 sequence: CASSLLSRETQYF. The CDR3 DNA reads TGTGCCAGCAGTTTACTTTCGAGGGAGACCCAGTACTTC. J is TRBJ2-5 and V is TRBV27; D remains unclear. Germline-derived CDR1 and CDR2 are MNHEY and SMNVEV (reference sequence). There are 13 residues in the CDR3. V lost 2 bases, J lost 5 bases, and 9 bases lay in between.

V gene TRBV5-6 combines with J gene TRBJ2-1; 7 bases align to TRBD2. The CDR3 runs to 18 residues. V lost 1 base, J lost 3 bases, and 13 bases stayed unmatched. The germline V gene has CDR1 SGHDT and CDR2 YYEEEE. The CDR3 protein is CASSLSHSGGLLYNEQFF. DNA for the CDR3: TGTGCCAGCAGCTTGTCGCATTCGGGAGGTTTACTCTACAATGAGCAGTTCTTC.

The V call is TRBV27, the J call TRBJ1-1; 7 nucleotides line up with TRBD1. V lost 5 bases, J lost 5 bases, and 11 bases stayed unmatched. CDR3 length equals 15 residues. Per the germline V gene, CDR1 is MNHEY and CDR2 is SMNVEV (reference sequence). CDR3: CASSPFSTGMTEAFF. CDR3 DNA: TGTGCCAGCAGTCCATTCTCGACAGGGATGACTGAAGCTTTCTTT.

V is TRBV5-1 and J is TRBJ1-6; D is undetermined. This CDR3 has 14 residues. V was trimmed by 2 bases and J by 6 bases, leaving 9 bases between them. Germline CDR1 reads SGHRS; CDR2 reads YFSETQ. Written as DNA, the CDR3 is TGCGCCAGCAGCTTTAGGACGCCTAATTCACCCCTCCACTTT. It encodes CASSFRTPNSPLHF.

Only one count was recorded for this clone. The V gene is TRBV10-3, the J gene TRBJ2-1; 7 bases map to TRBD1. CDR3 length: 12 amino acids. Trimming cost V 10 bases and J 8 bases; bases outside gene matches: 8. Germline V gene lookup returns CDR1 ENHRY and CDR2 SYGVKD. Here the CDR3 reads CATLTGNDEQFF. As DNA, the CDR3 is TGTGCCACCCTGACAGGGAATGATGAGCAGTTCTTC.

The V and J genes are TRBV6-6 and TRBJ2-7; 12 bases match TRBD2. Germline CDR1 MNHNY, CDR2 SVGAGI (reference sequence). This CDR3 contains 14 residues. V was clipped by 6 bases and J by 7 bases; unmatched bases: 7. The CDR3 sequence is CASRLAGGAQEQYF. The CDR3 DNA reads TGTGCCAGCAGGCTAGCGGGAGGGGCTCAAGAGCAGTACTTC.

The chain carries TRBV15 and TRBJ2-2; TRBD2 matches at 8 bases. The V segment lost 0 bases and the J segment 6 bases; nucleotides outside the gene matches: 9. The V gene's germline CDR1 is LNHNV and CDR2 YYDKDF (reference sequence). This CDR3 contains 17 residues. Here the CDR3 reads CATSRDAGTSFAGELFF. The CDR3 nucleotides are TGTGCCACCAGCAGAGACGCCGGGACTAGTTTTGCCGGGGAGCTGTTTTTT.

J is TRBJ2-3 and V is TRBV28; D possibly corresponds to TRBD2 (6 bases). V gave up 5 bases and J gave up 8 bases, with 20 bases separating them. This CDR3 is built from 15 residues. Per germline, CDR1 MDHEN and CDR2 SYDVKM. The CDR3 sequence: CASSPTPPGEGTQYF. The CDR3 DNA reads as TGTGCCAGCAGTCCTACCCCCCCGGGAGAAGGTACGCAGTATTTT.